Listed here is a single T cell receptor beta chain. Its antigen remains unknown. The data originate from a study of cytomegalovirus exposure and HLA in healthy donors. Whole-study findings and limits: Per published reports, the classifier diagnosed cytomegalovirus status with high specificity and sensitivity. The authors listed approximately 150 TCR beta chains as cytomegalovirus-associated.

The method was immunoSEQ multiplex PCR; TCRdb's version includes in-frame clones alone and lacks a portion of them. The table shows about 280,000 clones, with 88% occurring only once. CDR1 SEHNR and CDR2 FQNEAQ come from the germline V gene (reference sequence). Trimming left V 2 bases short and J 6 bases short, with 13 bases between. The CDR3 has 14 residues. Sequences were obtained from PBMCs. The J gene is TRBJ1-1, the V gene TRBV7-9; tentatively, D is TRBD1 (5 bases). The source of this sequence is a woman in her late teens or twenties in good health and CMV-seronegative. CDR3 nucleotide sequence: TGTGCCAGCAGCTTACCCGCACCCAGGGCTGAAGCTTTCTTT. As protein: CASSLPAPRAEAFF.